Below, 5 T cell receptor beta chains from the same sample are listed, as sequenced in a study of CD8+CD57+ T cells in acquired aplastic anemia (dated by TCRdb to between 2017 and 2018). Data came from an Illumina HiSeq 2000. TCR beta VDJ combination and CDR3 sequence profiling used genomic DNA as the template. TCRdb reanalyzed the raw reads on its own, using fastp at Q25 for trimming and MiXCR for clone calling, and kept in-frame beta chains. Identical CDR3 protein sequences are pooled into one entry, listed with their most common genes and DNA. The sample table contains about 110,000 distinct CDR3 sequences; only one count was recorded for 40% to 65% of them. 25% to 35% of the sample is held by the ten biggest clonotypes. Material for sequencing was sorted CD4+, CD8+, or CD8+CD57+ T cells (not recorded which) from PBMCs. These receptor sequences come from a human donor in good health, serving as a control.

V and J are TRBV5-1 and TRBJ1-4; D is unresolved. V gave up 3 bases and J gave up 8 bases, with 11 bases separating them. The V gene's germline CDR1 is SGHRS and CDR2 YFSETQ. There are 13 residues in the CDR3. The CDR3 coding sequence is TGCGCCAGCAGCTCGGAATACGGCGAAAAACTGTTTTTT. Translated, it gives CASSSEYGEKLFF.

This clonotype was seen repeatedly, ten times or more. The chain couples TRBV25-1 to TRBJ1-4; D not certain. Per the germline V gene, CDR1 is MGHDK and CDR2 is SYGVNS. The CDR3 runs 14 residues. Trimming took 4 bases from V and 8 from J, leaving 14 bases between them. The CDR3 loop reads CASSAWGVREKLFF. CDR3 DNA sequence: TGTGCCAGCAGTGCATGGGGTGTTCGAGAAAAACTGTTTTTT.

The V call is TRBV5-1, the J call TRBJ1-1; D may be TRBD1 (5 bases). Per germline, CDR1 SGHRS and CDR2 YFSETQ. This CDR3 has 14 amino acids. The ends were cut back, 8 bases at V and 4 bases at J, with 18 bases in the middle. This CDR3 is CASGAVGGLTEAFF. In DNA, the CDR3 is TGCGCCAGTGGGGCAGTAGGCGGCCTCACTGAAGCTTTCTTT.

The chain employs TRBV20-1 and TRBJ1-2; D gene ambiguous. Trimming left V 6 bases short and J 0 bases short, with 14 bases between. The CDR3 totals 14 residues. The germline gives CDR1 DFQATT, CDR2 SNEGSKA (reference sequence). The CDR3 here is CSAKREGSNYGYTF. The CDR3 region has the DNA TGCAGTGCCAAACGAGAGGGCTCTAACTATGGCTACACCTTC.

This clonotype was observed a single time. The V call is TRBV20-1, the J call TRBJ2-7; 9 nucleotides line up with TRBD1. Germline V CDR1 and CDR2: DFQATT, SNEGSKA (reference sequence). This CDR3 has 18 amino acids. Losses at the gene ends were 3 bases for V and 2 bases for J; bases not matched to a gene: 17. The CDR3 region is CSASSGILGGQGPYEQYF. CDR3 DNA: TGCAGTGCTAGTTCTGGGATACTTGGGGGACAGGGTCCCTACGAGCAGTACTTC.